These 31 T cell receptor beta chains were all obtained from the same sample, sequenced in a study of radiation and T cells in renal cell carcinoma. Only in-frame clones appear in the TCRdb table, and some are missing; sequencing was by immunoSEQ multiplex PCR. The data hold about 10,000 clones, with nearly 60% observed a single time. Treatment meaning: treatment-naive control, cytoreductive nephrectomy. Sequenced material: tumor tissue, taken from a patient whose treatment was nephrectomy without radiotherapy. These receptors were obtained from a man aged 35 to 55 with renal cell carcinoma.

This clone was picked up a small number of times. The chain employs TRBV19 and TRBJ2-3, with D hard to call. Per the germline V gene, CDR1 is LNHDA and CDR2 is SQIVND (reference sequence). The CDR3 extends over 13 amino acids. Trimming cost V 7 bases and J 3 bases, with 11 bases left between them. The CDR3 reads CASKVLGTDTQYF. In DNA, the CDR3 is TGTGCCAGTAAGGTCCTCGGGACAGATACGCAGTATTTT.

A few counts support this clone. V is TRBV4-3 and J is TRBJ1-2, with 8 bases lining up with TRBD1. With V trimmed by 3 bases and J by 4 bases, 1 base remained unmatched. The CDR3 contains 13 residues. CDR1 and CDR2 (germline): LGHNA, YSLEER. The CDR3 DNA sequence: TGCGCCAGCAGCCATACAGGGGGCTATGGCTACACCTTC. Translation: CASSHTGGYGYTF.

Points on this clone: This same CDR3 is encoded by further DNA sequences in the sample. The J gene is TRBJ2-1, the V gene TRBV27, with D unresolved. The V gene lost 3 bases and the J gene lost 5 bases, with 8 bases spanning the gap. There are 13 residues in the CDR3. The germline V gene encodes CDR1 MNHEY and CDR2 SMNVEV (reference sequence). CDR3 protein: CASSLSRNNEQFF. The CDR3, as DNA: TGTGCCAGCAGTTTGTCAAGGAACAATGAGCAGTTCTTC.

This clone was counted only a few times. The genes are TRBV5-1 and TRBJ2-5; D not resolved. Trimming shortened V by 1 base and J by 2 bases, and 12 bases separated the two germline ends. The germline V gene encodes CDR1 SGHRS and CDR2 YFSETQ. The CDR3 is 15 amino acids. CDR3 nucleotide sequence: TGCGCCAGCAGCTTGATGGACCCATTACAAGAGACCCAGTACTTC. Its protein product is CASSLMDPLQETQYF.

The gene calls are TRBV7-2 and TRBJ2-1, with 8 bases matching TRBD1. Unmatched junction bases numbered 5, after V lost 1 base and J lost 9 bases. The CDR3 is made up of 14 amino acids. CDR1 and CDR2 from the germline V gene are SGHTA and FQGNSA. The CDR3 reads CASSLGTGNSEQFF. CDR3 bases: TGTGCCAGCAGCTTAGGGACAGGGAATAGTGAGCAGTTCTTC. Full variable domain (missing parts from reference TRBV7-2 and TRBJ2-1): GAGVSQSPSNKVTEKGKDVELRCDPISGHTALYWYRQSLGQGLEFLIYFQGNSAPDKSGLPSDRFSAERTGGSVSTLTIQRTQQEDSAVYLCASSLGTGNSEQFFGPGTRLTVL.

Here the CDR3 reads CASSLSAGGGVGETQYF. CDR3 sequence (DNA): TGTGCCAGCAGCTTAAGTGCGGGAGGGGGGGTCGGTGAGACCCAGTACTTC. The chain employs TRBV7-6 and TRBJ2-5; 9 nucleotides match TRBD2. J was trimmed by 5 bases and V by 2 bases; bases with no gene match: 12. Germline loops: CDR1 SGHVS, CDR2 FNYEAQ. The CDR3 length is 17 residues.

The gene calls are TRBV7-8 and TRBJ2-3; 7 nucleotides agree with TRBD2. Germline trimming cut 5 bases from V and 0 bases from J; bases unmatched to any gene: 11. The CDR3 covers 17 residues. The germline gives CDR1 SGHVS, CDR2 FQNEAQ. In DNA form, the CDR3 reads TGTGCCAGCAGCGGGGAGCTAGCGGTTACTAGCACAGATACGCAGTATTTT. Translated: CASSGELAVTSTDTQYF.

The CDR3, as DNA: TGTGCCAGCAGTCCCGGGACAGGGAAGCGGCAGCCCCAGCATTTT. Residues: CASSPGTGKRQPQHF. V gene TRBV6-1 combines with J gene TRBJ1-5; TRBD1 agrees at 9 bases. CDR1 and CDR2 from the germline V gene are MNHNS and SASEGT. Trimming took 5 bases from V and 7 from J; bases not matched to a gene: 9. This CDR3 has 15 residues.

V and J are TRBV10-3 and TRBJ2-1; tentatively, D is TRBD2 (6 bases). V was shortened by 5 bases and J by 10 bases, with 9 bases between the two germline ends. Germline CDR1 and CDR2: ENHRY and SYGVKD. The CDR3 is 11 amino acids. The CDR3 bases are TGTGCCATCAGTACCCGGGAGGAGCAGTTCTTC. Its protein product is CAISTREEQFF.

V is TRBV28 and J is TRBJ1-1; no definite D call. Trimming took off 4 bases at V and 4 bases at J, with 7 bases between the two ends. The CDR3 covers 12 residues. CDR1 is MDHEN, CDR2 SYDVKM, per germline. The CDR3: CASSSHPTEAFF. CDR3 nucleotides: TGTGCCAGCAGTTCCCACCCCACTGAAGCTTTCTTT.

The chain employs TRBV4-1 and TRBJ2-2, with 10 bases lining up with TRBD2. The V gene end was trimmed by 0 bases and the J gene end by 8 bases; junction bases not matched to a gene: 12. The V gene's germline CDR1 is MGHRA and CDR2 YSYEKL. This CDR3 is built from 18 residues. The CDR3: CASSQEITAGGPRGELFF. CDR3 DNA sequence: TGCGCCAGCAGCCAAGAAATAACAGCGGGAGGGCCAAGAGGGGAGCTGTTTTTT.

This clone is large by share. The chain recombines TRBV28 with TRBJ2-7; D is unresolved. V shed 10 bases and J shed 2 bases, with 12 bases lying between them. The CDR3 spans 12 residues. CDR1 and CDR2 (germline): MDHEN, SYDVKM. CDR3 residues: CATEATAYEQYF. The CDR3 region has the DNA TGTGCCACCGAGGCGACGGCCTACGAGCAGTACTTC.

The rearrangement links TRBV5-4 to TRBJ1-1; D gene unclear. Germline V gene sequence: CDR1 SGHNT, CDR2 YYREEE (reference sequence). V was shortened by 4 bases and J by 1 base, with 14 bases between the two germline ends. The CDR3 loop spans 15 amino acids. In DNA form, the CDR3 reads TGTGCCAGCAGCCTGCCGATGGCCGCGAACACTGAAGCTTTCTTT. This gives the protein CASSLPMAANTEAFF.

This clone was detected only a few times. J is TRBJ2-1 and V is TRBV5-4; 12 nucleotides align to TRBD2. In germline, CDR1 is SGHNT, CDR2 YYREEE (reference sequence). The V and J ends lost 4 bases and 7 bases, in that order; junction bases with no gene match: 6. The CDR3 extends over 15 amino acids. CDR3 DNA: TGTGCCAGCAGCCCAACTAGCGGGGGGCGGAATGAGCAGTTCTTC. This encodes CASSPTSGGRNEQFF.

The chain employs TRBV2 and TRBJ1-1, with D possibly matching TRBD1 (5 bases). V lost 4 bases, J lost 3 bases, and 15 bases lay in between. In germline, CDR1 is SNHLY, CDR2 FYNNEI. CDR3 size: 15 residues. The CDR3 DNA follows: TGTGCCAGCAGTGTATTCCCAGTGGGGGACACTGAAGCTTTCTTT. This codes for CASSVFPVGDTEAFF.

This chain joins TRBV5-4 and TRBJ2-2; D is unresolved. There are 13 residues in the CDR3. Germline V gene sequence: CDR1 SGHNT, CDR2 YYREEE (reference sequence). The V end was cut by 7 bases, the J end by 4 bases, with 11 bases between. CDR3 DNA: TGTGCCAGCCGGCGCGGAGCCACCGGGGAGCTGTTTTTT. Its translation is CASRRGATGELFF.

This clone occurred once. The chain couples TRBV27 to TRBJ2-3; D might be TRBD1 or TRBD2, each matching 5 bases. Germline CDR1 and CDR2: MNHEY and SMNVEV (reference sequence). This CDR3 comprises 15 residues. V was clipped by 6 bases and J by 1 base, with 14 bases between them. The chain's CDR3 is CASSRGRGGTDTQYF. CDR3 bases: TGTGCCAGCAGCCGAGGCCGAGGGGGCACAGATACGCAGTATTTT.

This clone was counted a few times. The chain employs TRBV7-3 and TRBJ1-2, with D hard to call. The CDR3 has 14 residues. Germline V gene data show CDR1 as SGHTA and CDR2 as FQGTGA. V was cut by 0 bases and J by 9 bases, with 14 bases left in between. This CDR3 is CASSLTRESKRYTF. The CDR3 bases are TGTGCCAGCAGCTTAACAAGGGAATCGAAACGCTACACCTTC.

CDR3 sequence reads: CASSIRTGNQETQYF. The CDR3 bases are TGTGCCAGTAGTATCCGGACAGGGAACCAAGAGACCCAGTACTTC. The chain links TRBV19 to TRBJ2-5; 8 nucleotides line up with TRBD1. Losses at the gene ends were 3 bases for V and 0 bases for J; bases not matched to a gene: 3. Germline V gives CDR1 LNHDA, CDR2 SQIVND (reference sequence). The CDR3 runs 15 residues.

About this clone itself: One junction end disagrees with the germline gene, perhaps due to a read error. This chain connects TRBV7-7 to TRBJ2-1, with D uncertain. The CDR3 loop spans 15 amino acids. Germline values: CDR1 SSHAT, CDR2 FNYEAQ (reference sequence). The CDR3 is CASSPQLSSYNEQFF. In DNA, the CDR3 is TGTGCTAGCAGCCCACAATTGAGCTCCTACAATGAGCAGTTCTTC.

The count of this clone is one. This chain links TRBV5-5 with TRBJ2-3, with 9 bases that match TRBD1. Germline V CDR1 and CDR2: SGHKS, YYEKEE (reference sequence). The CDR3 totals 18 residues. The V gene end was trimmed by 4 bases and the J gene end by 1 base; junction bases not matched to a gene: 13. CDR3 nucleotide sequence: TGTGCCAGCAGCCTACTTGGGGGGACAGGGCGGGGCACAGATACGCAGTATTTT. This encodes CASSLLGGTGRGTDTQYF.

The chain carries TRBV6-1 and TRBJ2-7; D is unresolved. Germline V CDR1 and CDR2: MNHNS, SASEGT. Trimming removed 6 bases at V and 7 bases at J, with 7 bases between. The CDR3 loop spans 10 amino acids. The CDR3 bases are TGTGCCAGCAGGAGAAGGGAGCAGTACGTC. Translation gives CASRRREQYV.

This clone was seen a few times. The CDR3 DNA is TGTGCCAGTGCCTCTTGGCAGGGGGGGAACAATGAGCAGTTCTTC. This codes for CASASWQGGNNEQFF. V usage is TRBV19 and J usage is TRBJ2-1; D may be TRBD1 or TRBD2 (7 bases each). CDR1 and CDR2 from the germline V gene are LNHDA and SQIVND (reference sequence). The V and J ends lost 8 bases and 5 bases respectively, with 19 bases between them. The CDR3 extends over 15 amino acids. Variable domain in full (rest from reference TRBV19 and TRBJ2-1): DGGITQSPKYLFRKEGQNVTLSCEQNLNHDAMYWYRQDPGQGLRLIYYSQIVNDFQKGDIAEGYSVSREKKESFPLTVTSAQKNPTAFYLCASASWQGGNNEQFFGPGTRLTVL.

This clone occurred once. The rearrangement joins TRBV19 to TRBJ1-6, with D unresolved. The CDR3 is made up of 19 amino acids. Germline-derived CDR1 and CDR2 are LNHDA and SQIVND (reference sequence). Trimming took off 1 base at V and 0 bases at J, with 16 bases between the two ends. The CDR3: CASSIVSGSQSSYNSPLHF. The CDR3 DNA is TGTGCCAGTAGTATAGTAAGCGGCAGCCAGAGCTCCTATAATTCACCCCTCCACTTT. Combining the CDR3 with reference TRBV19 and TRBJ1-6 gives the whole variable domain DGGITQSPKYLFRKEGQNVTLSCEQNLNHDAMYWYRQDPGQGLRLIYYSQIVNDFQKGDIAEGYSVSREKKESFPLTVTSAQKNPTAFYLCASSIVSGSQSSYNSPLHFGNGTRLTVT.

In this sample, this clone turned up a few times. The genes are TRBV19 and TRBJ2-7; a possible D gene is TRBD2 (6 bases). The CDR3 is 13 residues long. Germline V gene data show CDR1 as LNHDA and CDR2 as SQIVND (reference sequence). V was clipped by 3 bases and J by 0 bases, with 6 bases between them. Written as DNA, the CDR3 is TGTGCCAGTAGTATGGAGGGCTCCTACGAGCAGTACTTC. It encodes CASSMEGSYEQYF.

The gene calls are TRBV5-6 and TRBJ2-3; 9 bases are a match to TRBD2. This CDR3 region has 15 residues. Germline V gene lookup returns CDR1 SGHDT and CDR2 YYEEEE. Trimming removed 5 bases from V and 5 bases from J; junction bases left unmatched: 9. The CDR3 is CASSPSSGEKDTQYF. CDR3 DNA: TGTGCCAGCAGTCCCTCTAGCGGGGAAAAAGATACGCAGTATTTT.

V gene TRBV7-2 combines with J gene TRBJ2-3; 9 bases are a match to TRBD1. V dropped 6 bases and J dropped 4; count of bases not matched to a gene: 8. Germline CDR1 is SGHTA and CDR2 is FQGNSA. This CDR3 is 15 amino acids long. The CDR3 reads CASRNRDRVADTQYF. The CDR3 coding sequence is TGTGCCAGCAGGAACCGGGACAGGGTAGCAGATACGCAGTATTTT.

This clone qualifies as medium-sized. The chain couples TRBV2 to TRBJ1-4; 7 positions agree with TRBD1. Germline assignment: CDR1 SNHLY and CDR2 FYNNEI. The CDR3 sequence is 13 residues long. The ends lost 7 bases at V and 3 bases at J; junction bases unmatched: 2. CDR3: CASKDRPNEKLFF. CDR3 bases: TGTGCCAGCAAGGACAGGCCTAATGAAAAACTGTTTTTT.

The gene calls are TRBV5-5 and TRBJ2-7; D remains ambiguous. The CDR3 runs to 14 residues. Germline loops: CDR1 SGHKS, CDR2 YYEKEE (reference sequence). V shed 6 bases and J shed 2 bases, with 15 bases lying between them. The DNA for the CDR3 is TGTGCCAGCACCCCGGAACCGCCGACCTACGAGCAGTACGTC. Translation gives CASTPEPPTYEQYV.

V gene TRBV11-2 combines with J gene TRBJ2-3; D perhaps matches TRBD2 (5 bases). With 1 base removed from V and 1 base from J, the gap between germline ends came to 9 bases. Germline V CDR1 and CDR2: SGHAT, FQNNGV. This CDR3 is 15 amino acids long. Here the CDR3 DNA reads TGTGCCAGCAGCTTAGGCGATAGCGGCACAGATACGCAGTATTTT. Encoded protein: CASSLGDSGTDTQYF.

The rearrangement links TRBV7-8 to TRBJ2-1; the match to TRBD2 covers 14 bases. Germline V CDR1 and CDR2: SGHVS, FQNEAQ. J gave up 7 bases and V 5 bases, and 4 bases lay outside the gene matches. This CDR3 comprises 15 residues. The CDR3 protein is CASSRGLAGENEQFF. For the CDR3, the DNA is TGTGCCAGCAGCAGGGGACTAGCGGGAGAAAATGAGCAGTTCTTC.